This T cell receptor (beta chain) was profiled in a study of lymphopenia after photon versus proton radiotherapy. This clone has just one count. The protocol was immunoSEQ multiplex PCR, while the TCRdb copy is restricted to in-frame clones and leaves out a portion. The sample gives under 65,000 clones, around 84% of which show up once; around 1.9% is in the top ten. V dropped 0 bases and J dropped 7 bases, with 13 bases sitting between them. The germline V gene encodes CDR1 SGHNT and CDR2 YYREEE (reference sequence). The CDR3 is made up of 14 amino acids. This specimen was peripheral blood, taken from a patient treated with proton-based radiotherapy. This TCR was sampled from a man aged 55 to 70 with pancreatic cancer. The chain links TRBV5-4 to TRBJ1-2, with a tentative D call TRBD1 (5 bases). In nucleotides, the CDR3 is TGTGCCAGCAGCTTGGCAGGGACGAGGAGTGGCTACACCTTC. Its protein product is CASSLAGTRSGYTF. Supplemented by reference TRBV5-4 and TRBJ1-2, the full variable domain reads ETGVTQSPTHLIKTRGQQVTLRCSSQSGHNTVSWYQQALGQGPQFIFQYYREEENGRGNFPPRFSGLQFPNYSSELNVNALELDDSALYLCASSLAGTRSGYTFGSGTRLTVV.